The next 23 T cell receptor beta chains were all read from a single sample in a study of shared clonotypes between healthy human individuals. Sequenced by immunoSEQ multiplex PCR; TCRdb stores in-frame clones only, minus some. This sample yields roughly 2.4 million clones, of which nearly 97% are seen a single time; roughly 0.13% belongs to the top ten. Sequencing was performed on naive CD4+ T cells sorted from blood. Subset here: CD45RA+ positively selected. These receptor sequences come from a man between 18 and 29 years old in good health.

This chain links TRBV10-2 with TRBJ2-5, with 12 bases aligning to TRBD2. CDR3 size: 17 residues. Germline-derived CDR1 and CDR2 are WSHSY and SAAADI. The V gene end was trimmed by 4 bases and the J gene end by 4 bases; junction bases not matched to a gene: 10. The CDR3 sequence is CASSGGLAGLGRETQYF. The DNA for the CDR3 is TGCGCCAGCAGTGGAGGACTAGCGGGACTCGGTAGAGAGACCCAGTACTTC.

The chain recombines TRBV6-6 with TRBJ2-5; D might be TRBD1 or TRBD2, each matching 5 bases. Trimming stripped 0 bases from V and 5 bases from J, with 13 bases between. Looked up from germline, CDR1 is MNHNY and CDR2 is SVGAGI (reference sequence). The CDR3 has 15 amino acids. In nucleotides, the CDR3 is TGTGCCAGCAGTTACTCGATATCGGGGCGGGAGACCCAGTACTTC. This translates into CASSYSISGRETQYF.

This clone was recorded once. The chain uses TRBV29-1 and TRBJ2-3; perhaps TRBD1 as D (5 bases). The CDR3 extends over 15 amino acids. V lost 1 base and J 3 bases, leaving 14 bases between the germline ends. Germline CDR1 SQVTM, CDR2 ANQGSEA. CDR3 protein: CSVEVDSKGTDTQYF. CDR3 DNA: TGCAGCGTTGAAGTCGACAGTAAGGGAACAGATACGCAGTATTTT.

The chain joins TRBV30 to TRBJ2-3, with 9 positions matching TRBD2. The CDR3 contains 15 residues. Unmatched junction bases numbered 4, after V lost 2 bases and J lost 1 base. From germline, CDR1 is GTSNPN and CDR2 SVGIG (reference sequence). Here the CDR3 DNA reads TGTGCCTGGAGTTACCGACTAGCGGGCACAGATACGCAGTATTTT. It yields the protein CAWSYRLAGTDTQYF.

The chain links TRBV15 to TRBJ2-5; D is uncertain. Germline CDR1 and CDR2: LNHNV and YYDKDF (reference sequence). The CDR3 consists of 15 residues. V dropped 0 bases and J dropped 1 base, with 9 bases sitting between them. This CDR3 is CATSREPWGQETQYF. The DNA for the CDR3 is TGTGCCACCAGCAGAGAGCCCTGGGGCCAAGAGACCCAGTACTTC.

The chain couples TRBV4-3 to TRBJ2-2; maybe TRBD2 (6 bases). V lost 0 bases and J lost 4, with 18 bases in between. CDR3 length: 18 amino acids. Germline assignment: CDR1 LGHNA and CDR2 YSLEER. The CDR3 loop reads CASSQDWRQEGLTGELFF. The CDR3 DNA reads TGCGCCAGCAGCCAAGATTGGAGGCAGGAGGGCCTCACCGGGGAGCTGTTTTTT.

This clone showed up just once. The rearrangement links TRBV5-4 to TRBJ2-3; no firm D call. The V and J ends lost 4 bases and 3 bases respectively, with 15 bases between them. Germline V gene sequence: CDR1 SGHNT, CDR2 YYREEE (reference sequence). The CDR3 covers 15 residues. Written as DNA, the CDR3 is TGTGCCAGCAGCCCAGGTTTAGTAAGGACAGATACGCAGTATTTT. Translation: CASSPGLVRTDTQYF.

The V gene is TRBV30, the J gene TRBJ1-6, with D possibly being TRBD1 (5 bases). V lost 1 base to trimming and J lost 1 base, with 8 bases between them. CDR1 and CDR2 from the germline V gene are GTSNPN and SVGIG (reference sequence). The CDR3 length is 15 residues. In DNA, the CDR3 is TGTGCCTGGAGTGCGAGGGGATCCTATAATTCACCCCTCCACTTT. The encoded protein is CAWSARGSYNSPLHF.

This clone appeared a single time. The rearrangement joins TRBV2 to TRBJ2-7; possibly TRBD1 or TRBD2 for D (6 bases each). Germline-derived CDR1 and CDR2 are SNHLY and FYNNEI. This CDR3 region has 15 residues. The ends were cut back, 1 base at V and 2 bases at J, with 12 bases in the middle. The CDR3 DNA is TGTGCCAGCAGTGAAGGCGGGACACGCACCTACGAGCAGTACTTC. This sequence encodes CASSEGGTRTYEQYF. The entire variable domain, with the rest obtained from reference TRBV2 and TRBJ2-7, is as follows: EPEVTQTPSHQVTQMGQEVILRCVPISNHLYFYWYRQILGQKVEFLVSFYNNEISEKSEIFDDQFSVERPDGSNFTLKIRSTKLEDSAMYFCASSEGGTRTYEQYFGPGTRLTVT.

The chain joins TRBV5-4 to TRBJ2-1; D not certain. The ends were cut back, 1 base at V and 6 bases at J, with 8 bases in the middle. CDR1 is SGHNT, CDR2 YYREEE, per germline (reference sequence). The CDR3 extends over 13 amino acids. CDR3 sequence: CASSLKESNEQFF. The DNA of the CDR3 is TGTGCCAGCAGCTTGAAGGAGTCCAATGAGCAGTTCTTC.

Turning to this clone: The same CDR3 also results from other DNA sequences found in this sample. The V call is TRBV6-5, the J call TRBJ2-7, with a weak D call TRBD1 (6 bases). V lost 5 bases and J lost 3, with 8 bases in between. CDR3 length equals 12 residues. The V gene's germline CDR1 is MNHEY and CDR2 SVGAGI. The CDR3: CASSRDNYEQYF. CDR3 nucleotides: TGTGCCAGCAGTCGGGACAACTACGAGCAGTACTTC.

Comment on this clone: Its ends do not fully match the called genes, so a read error is possible. The V gene is TRBV7-9, the J gene TRBJ2-3; D is undetermined. The CDR3 contains 13 residues. The germline CDR1 and CDR2 sequences are SEHNR and FQNEAQ (reference sequence). CDR3 amino acids: CASSLIGPDTQYF. In DNA form, the CDR3 reads TGTGCCAGCAGCTTGATCGGACCAGACACGCAGTATTTT.

The rearrangement joins TRBV10-3 to TRBJ2-7; TRBD1 matches at 7 bases. Unmatched junction bases numbered 9, after V lost 4 bases and J lost 0 bases. This CDR3 region has 16 residues. Germline V CDR1 and CDR2: ENHRY, SYGVKD. CDR3 DNA sequence: TGTGCCATCAGTGTAAACCGGACAGGCCGCTCCTACGAGCAGTACTTC. Its translation: CAISVNRTGRSYEQYF.

The CDR3 coding sequence is TGCGCCAGCAGCCAAGAGGCCGGGGCCAACGTCCTGACTTTC. The encoded protein is CASSQEAGANVLTF. The chain carries TRBV4-3 and TRBJ2-6, with no clear D. The CDR3 sequence is 14 residues long. Germline V CDR1 and CDR2: LGHNA, YSLEER. V was cut by 0 bases and J by 4 bases, with 4 bases left in between.

V and J are TRBV4-3 and TRBJ2-7; the D is unclear. The CDR3 totals 13 residues. V lost 0 bases and J lost 6, with 9 bases in between. Germline V lookup: CDR1 LGHNA, CDR2 YSLEER. The CDR3 region has the DNA TGCGCCAGCAGCCAAGAGGCGGAACGCGAGCAGTACTTC. Encoded protein: CASSQEAEREQYF.

This clone was recorded only once. This chain connects TRBV6-1 to TRBJ2-3; 9 bases map to TRBD2. This CDR3 spans 17 amino acids. Trimming at V came to 4 bases and at J to 4 bases, leaving 12 bases not matched to a gene. Germline values: CDR1 MNHNS, CDR2 SASEGT. DNA of the CDR3: TGTGCCAGCAGTGCCCCCCTCGCGGGAGGGCAAGCAGATACGCAGTATTTT. Protein sequence: CASSAPLAGGQADTQYF.

The chain combines TRBV9 with TRBJ2-2, with 7 bases matching TRBD1. The ends lost 3 bases at V and 4 bases at J; junction bases unmatched: 9. The CDR3 contains 16 residues. CDR1 SGDLS and CDR2 YYNGEE come from the germline V gene. The CDR3 loop is CASSALDRVSTGELFF. The CDR3 region has the DNA TGTGCCAGCAGCGCACTCGACAGGGTATCCACCGGGGAGCTGTTTTTT.

V usage is TRBV6-6 and J usage is TRBJ2-7, with D possibly being TRBD1 (6 bases). Germline CDR1 and CDR2: MNHNY and SVGAGI (reference sequence). V lost 6 bases to trimming and J lost 2 bases, with 11 bases between them. The CDR3 is 13 amino acids. The CDR3 bases are TGTGCCAGCAGCCCCGGGACACCCTACGAGCAGTACTTC. This gives the protein CASSPGTPYEQYF.

V and J are TRBV19 and TRBJ1-5, with 7 bases aligning to TRBD1. J gave up 2 bases and V 5 bases, and 9 bases lay outside the gene matches. The germline CDR1 and CDR2 sequences are LNHDA and SQIVND (reference sequence). CDR3 length equals 16 residues. CDR3 in amino acids: CASSETGMRGNQPQHF. CDR3 DNA sequence: TGTGCCAGTAGTGAGACAGGGATGAGAGGCAATCAGCCCCAGCATTTT.

This clone was detected only once. Other DNA sequences of this sample code for an identical CDR3. The chain is built from TRBV10-3 and TRBJ2-7; D is perhaps TRBD2 (6 bases). V lost 0 bases, J lost 6 bases, and 6 bases lay in between. The CDR3 consists of 12 residues. Germline V CDR1 and CDR2: ENHRY, SYGVKD. CDR3 sequence: CAISESRGEQYF. The CDR3 nucleotides read TGTGCCATCAGTGAGTCGCGGGGCGAGCAGTACTTC.

The chain couples TRBV4-1 to TRBJ2-2; D unclear. CDR3 size: 16 residues. The V end lost 1 base, the J end lost 7 bases, and 16 bases lay between the germline ends. Per germline, CDR1 MGHRA and CDR2 YSYEKL. In DNA form, the CDR3 reads TGCGCCAGCAGCCAAGTCACCCTAGTTCAAGGCGGGGAGCTGTTTTTT. Its protein product is CASSQVTLVQGGELFF.

The chain is built from TRBV7-9 and TRBJ1-4; 9 bases match TRBD1. This CDR3 region has 18 residues. Germline-derived CDR1 and CDR2 are SEHNR and FQNEAQ (reference sequence). V was clipped by 2 bases and J by 8 bases; unmatched bases: 15. CDR3 sequence reads: CASSLFVMMTGGGEKLFF. The CDR3 DNA sequence: TGTGCCAGCAGCTTATTCGTCATGATGACAGGGGGTGGGGAAAAACTGTTTTTT.

The chain couples TRBV9 to TRBJ1-4; 8 bases align to TRBD1. Germline CDR1 reads SGDLS; CDR2 reads YYNGEE. V was pared by 4 bases and J by 6 bases, with 14 bases of the junction left unmatched. The CDR3 totals 17 residues. CDR3 sequence: CASSPSGQGVSDEKLFF. The CDR3 coding sequence is TGTGCCAGCAGCCCCTCCGGACAGGGAGTGTCTGATGAAAAACTGTTTTTT.